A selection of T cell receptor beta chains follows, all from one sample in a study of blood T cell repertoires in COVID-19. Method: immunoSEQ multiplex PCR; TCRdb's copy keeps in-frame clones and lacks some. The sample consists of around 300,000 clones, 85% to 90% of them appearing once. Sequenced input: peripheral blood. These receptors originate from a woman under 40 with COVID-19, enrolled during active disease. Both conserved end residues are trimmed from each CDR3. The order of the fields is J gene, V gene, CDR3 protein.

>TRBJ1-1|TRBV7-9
ASSFGQGANTEAF
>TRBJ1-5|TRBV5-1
ASSLDGGNQPQH
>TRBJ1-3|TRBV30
AWSGPGPSGNTIY
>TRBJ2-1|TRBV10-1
ASSEGDSNNEQF
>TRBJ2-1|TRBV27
ASSPLTRDRGGNEQF
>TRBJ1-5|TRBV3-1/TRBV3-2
ASSQDLNQPQH
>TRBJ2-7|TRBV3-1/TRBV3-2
ASSHAGLAPTYEQY
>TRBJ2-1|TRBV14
ASSQGLAGGGYNEQF
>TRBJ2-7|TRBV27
ASRPGLTPYEQY
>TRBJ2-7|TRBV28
ASSFRLAGSPY
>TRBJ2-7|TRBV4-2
ASSQEAGTGGSYEQY
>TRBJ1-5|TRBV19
ASSKKPLGQGDQPQH
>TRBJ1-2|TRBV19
ASSKTGSSNYGYT
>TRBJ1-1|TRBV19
ASCRGQTEAF
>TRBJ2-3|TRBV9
ASSAYPQQGARTDTQY
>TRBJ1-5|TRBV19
ASSDRVTQPQH
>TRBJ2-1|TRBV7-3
ASSPLSGGSYNEQF
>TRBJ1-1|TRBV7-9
SGGDYMNTEAF
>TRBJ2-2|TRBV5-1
ASSLASRGQSPTGELF
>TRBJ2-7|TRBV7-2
ASRSFSGTFSYEQY
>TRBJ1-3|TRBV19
ASSPRQGWRGNTIY
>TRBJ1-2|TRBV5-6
ASSFYTNYGYT
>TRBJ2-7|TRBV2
ASSELAVSYEQY
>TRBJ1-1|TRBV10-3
AISESPVYTEAF
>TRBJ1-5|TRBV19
ASRALDTDNQPQH
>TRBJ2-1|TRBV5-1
ASSLSGSASNEQF
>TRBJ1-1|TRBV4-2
ASSQDQPGEAF
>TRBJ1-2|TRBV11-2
ASSLFGQGDGYT
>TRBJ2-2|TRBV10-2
ASSESAWTSGRAGELF
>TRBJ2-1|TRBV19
ASSSSGRGESEQF
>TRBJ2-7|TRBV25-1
ASSSTGRGEQY